The source of this TCR beta chain is a study of regulatory T cells in long-lasting Graves disease. This clonotype was observed at least ten times. Both iRepertoire HTBI primers and Arm-PCR of CDR3 regions were used to build the TCR beta libraries. TCRdb reprocessed the multiplex PCR reads with MiXCR, giving one entry per CDR3 protein. The data hold more than 450,000 distinct CDR3 sequences, with 15% to 20% observed a single time. Sample time point: newly diagnosed GD, antithyroid drugs for less than 3 months. The TCR library was made from RNA that had been extracted from PBMCs in TRIzol. The germline gives CDR1 MDHEN, CDR2 SYDVKM. Trimming removed 7 bases from V and 6 bases from J; junction bases left unmatched: 9. This CDR3 is built from 15 residues. Another study also made use of these data, one on T cells in Graves' hyperthyroidism and ophthalmopathy. In that study: Hyperthyroidism in the patients, aged 18 to 65, was newly diagnosed and under 2 months in duration.

This chain joins TRBV28 and TRBJ2-1, with 10 bases lining up with TRBD2. The sample consisted of peripheral blood mononuclear cells (PBMCs), taken at new diagnosis, from a patient treated with antithyroid drugs. The sequence was obtained from a man between 40 and 49 years old with Graves disease. CDR3 nucleotides: TGTGCCAGCACCCTGCTAGCGGGAGCCTCCAATGAGCAGTTCTTC. It encodes CASTLLAGASNEQFF.